Listed here is a single T cell receptor (beta chain). CDR1 MNHNY and CDR2 SVGAGI come from the germline V gene (reference sequence). V was cut by 5 bases and J by 12 bases, with 31 bases left in between. CDR3 length: 17 amino acids. The source of the sample is a study of blood T cell repertoires in COVID-19. The overall study: Acute-phase and convalescent COVID-19 samples originated in the United States, Italy and Spain.

Sequencing used immunoSEQ multiplex PCR; TCRdb keeps in-frame clones, though not all of them. The table shows around 120,000 clones, with about 80% occurring only once. Material: peripheral blood. This chain connects TRBV6-6 to TRBJ1-2; TRBD1 might be the D (6 bases). This clonotype was obtained from an elderly woman with acute or convalescent COVID-19. CDR3 coding DNA: TGTGCCAGCAGTCGCTCGGGCAGGGGCCCCTACTGGGGTGGGGACACCTTC. Protein: CASSRSGRGPYWGGDTF.